Below, one T cell receptor (beta chain) is given with its context. Its target is not known. Arm-PCR of CDR3 regions and iRepertoire HTBI primers were the basis on which TCR beta libraries were built. One entry per CDR3 protein results from TCRdb running MiXCR on the multiplex PCR reads. Here the sample spans roughly 530,000 distinct CDR3 sequences, about 16% being singletons. The germline CDR1 and CDR2 sequences are LNHNV and YYDKDF (reference sequence). After removal of 4 bases from V and 6 bases from J, the junction contained 7 bases not matched to a gene. The CDR3 is made up of 15 amino acids. The time point: newly diagnosed GD, antithyroid drugs for less than 3 months. PBMC RNA served as the TCR library source. This record comes from a study of regulatory T cells in long-lasting Graves disease. Notes on the study in general: Persistent disease was associated with favored TRBV28 usage and with favored use of TRBJ1-2 and TRBJ2-5. A reduction in accuracy may have resulted from the small sample size.

This same sample was also part of a study on T cells in Graves' hyperthyroidism and ophthalmopathy.

This sample comprised peripheral blood mononuclear cells (PBMCs), obtained at new diagnosis, from a patient treated with antithyroid drugs. The J gene is TRBJ2-7, the V gene TRBV15, with 12 positions matching TRBD1. The source of this sequence is a woman aged 35-65 years with Graves disease. The CDR3 DNA follows: TGTGCCACCAGCAACGAGGGGACAGGGGGCTCCGAGCAGTACTTC. Its protein product is CATSNEGTGGSEQYF.